This T cell receptor beta chain was profiled in a study of blood T cell repertoires in COVID-19. Study-level background: Samples came from the United States, Italy and Spain, spanning acute and convalescent COVID-19.

The CDR3 is 15 residues long. Germline CDR1 and CDR2: LGHDT and YNNKEL (reference sequence). V was trimmed by 0 bases and J by 2 bases, leaving 10 bases between them. Original processing notes: Using reference gene primer amplification, nucleated cell counts were estimated. Only in-frame clones appear in the TCRdb table, and some are missing; sequencing was by immunoSEQ multiplex PCR. V, J and clone size reflect that table, while D and trimming were determined from the DNA. The sample has fewer than 250,000 clones; around 84% are singletons. Material: peripheral blood. The chain employs TRBV3-1 (or the pseudogene TRBV3-2) and TRBJ2-5; D is possibly TRBD1 (5 bases). The sequence was collected from a man aged 40-55 years with acute or convalescent COVID-19. The CDR3 reads CASSQDQGRQETQYF. Written as DNA, the CDR3 is TGTGCCAGCAGCCAAGACCAGGGTCGTCAAGAGACCCAGTACTTC.